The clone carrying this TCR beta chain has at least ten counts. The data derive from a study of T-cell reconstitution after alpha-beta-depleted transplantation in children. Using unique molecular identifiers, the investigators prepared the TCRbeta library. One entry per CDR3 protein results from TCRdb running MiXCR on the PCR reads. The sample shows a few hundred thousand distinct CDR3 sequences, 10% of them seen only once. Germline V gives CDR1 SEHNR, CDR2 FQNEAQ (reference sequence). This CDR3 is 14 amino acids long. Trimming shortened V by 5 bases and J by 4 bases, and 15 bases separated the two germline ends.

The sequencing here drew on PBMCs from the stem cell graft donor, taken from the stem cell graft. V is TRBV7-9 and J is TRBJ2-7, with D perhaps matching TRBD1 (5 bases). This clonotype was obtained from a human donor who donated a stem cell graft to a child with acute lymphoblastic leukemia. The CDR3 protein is CASSGIKGKYEQYF. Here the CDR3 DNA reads TGTGCCAGCAGCGGGATAAAGGGGAAGTACGAGCAGTACTTC.